This TCR beta chain was recovered during a study of T-cell memory formation after mild COVID-19. Comment on this clonotype: The antigen remains undetermined.

The CDR3 consists of 13 residues. The V and J ends lost 8 bases and 7 bases, in that order; junction bases with no gene match: 11. Germline assignment: CDR1 LNHNV and CDR2 YYDKDF (reference sequence). Employing constant-segment primers, 5'RACE generated TCR alpha and TCR beta cDNA libraries bearing sample barcodes and UMIs. TCRdb fed the 5' RACE reads into MiXCR, producing one record per CDR3 protein. The profile covers 350,000 to 450,000 distinct CDR3 sequences, with approximately 20% appearing a single time and around 9.2% taken by the ten largest. Study results and limitations: CM and EM subsets held most contracting CD4+ clones; EMRA held CD8+ ones. Confirmation of SARS-CoV-2 specificity was lacking for second-wave clones peaking day 37.

The sample comprised PBMCs or a T cell subset sorted from them (not recorded which). The clonotype originates from an adult woman who had mild COVID-19 (a few samples of this study predate the infection). Cell type and time point are not known. The J gene is TRBJ2-7, the V gene TRBV15; 7 positions match TRBD1. The chain's CDR3 is CATRIGDSLEQYF. CDR3 DNA: TGTGCCACCCGCATAGGGGACAGCCTAGAGCAGTACTTC.